The T cell receptor (beta chain) under discussion was sequenced for a study of T cells after yellow fever vaccination. A few counts support this clonotype. TCRdb reanalysed the 5' RACE reads using MiXCR and keeps one entry per CDR3 protein. The sample has roughly 330,000 distinct CDR3 sequences; 6.8% are singletons. With 1 base removed from V and 1 base from J, the gap between germline ends came to 16 bases. CDR1 and CDR2 from the germline V gene are MGHRA and YSYEKL. This CDR3 is built from 17 residues. The source was PBMCs, collected roughly 47 days after the first yellow fever vaccination. This chain joins TRBV4-1 and TRBJ1-1; D uncertain. The clonotype was recovered from a man aged 18 to 29 who received the YFV17D yellow fever vaccine. The DNA of the CDR3 is TGCGCCAGCAGCCAAGGGGGAGGGTCCTATGCGAACACTGAAGCTTTCTTT. Translation gives CASSQGGGSYANTEAFF.